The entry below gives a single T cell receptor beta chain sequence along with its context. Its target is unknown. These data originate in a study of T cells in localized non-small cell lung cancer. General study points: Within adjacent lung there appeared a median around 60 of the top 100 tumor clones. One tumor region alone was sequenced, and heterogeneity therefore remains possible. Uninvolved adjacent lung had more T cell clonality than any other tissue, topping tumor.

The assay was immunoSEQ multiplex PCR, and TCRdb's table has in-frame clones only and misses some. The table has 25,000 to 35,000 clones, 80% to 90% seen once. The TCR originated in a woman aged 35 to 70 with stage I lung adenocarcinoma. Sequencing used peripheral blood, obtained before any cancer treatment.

CDR3 loop: CASSLRQGAREQYF. As DNA, the CDR3 is TGTGCCAGCAGTTTACGGCAGGGGGCACGCGAGCAGTACTTC. This chain links TRBV28 with TRBJ2-7; 8 bases line up with TRBD1. V lost 2 bases and J lost 6; bases outside the gene matches: 6. The CDR3 contains 14 residues. The germline CDR1 and CDR2 sequences are MDHEN and SYDVKM. Looking up the rest from reference TRBV28 and TRBJ2-7 gives the full variable domain: DVKVTQSSRYLVKRTGEKVFLECVQDMDHENMFWYRQDPGLGLRLIYFSYDVKMKEKGDIPEGYSVSREKKERFSLILESASTNQTSMYLCASSLRQGAREQYFGPGTRLTVT.